Presented here are 11 T cell receptor beta chains from one specimen sequenced in a study of vaccination effects on CD4 cells after COVID-19. Researchers isolated CD4+ T cells once ten to eleven days of culture had elapsed. As their vaccination, participants received two doses of either BNT162b2 or mRNA-1273. The assay was immunoSEQ multiplex PCR, and TCRdb's table has in-frame clones only and misses some. The sample consists of approximately 70,000 clones, less than 75% of them appearing once. Their antigen targets remain unknown. Sequencing used CD4+ T cells from PBMCs cultured without peptide, obtained after COVID-19 vaccination. The source is a human donor who received a COVID-19 vaccine.

The chain joins TRBV10-1 to TRBJ2-5; possible D gene TRBD2, 5 bases. The V end lost 0 bases, the J end lost 2 bases, and 7 bases lay between the germline ends. The CDR3 totals 14 residues. From germline, CDR1 is WNHNN and CDR2 SYGVQD (reference sequence). The CDR3 reads CASSESGAQETQYF. DNA of the CDR3: TGCGCCAGCAGTGAGTCGGGAGCTCAAGAGACCCAGTACTTC.

This clone was detected only a few times. The chain has TRBV2 and TRBJ1-4; D gene unclear. V dropped 5 bases and J dropped 5 bases, with 15 bases sitting between them. The CDR3 length is 15 residues. Germline values: CDR1 SNHLY, CDR2 FYNNEI. The chain's CDR3 is CASSTLLTRNEKLFF. The CDR3 DNA reads as TGTGCCAGCAGTACTCTCCTGACGCGGAATGAAAAACTGTTTTTT.

The genes are TRBV5-1 and TRBJ1-2; 9 bases agree with TRBD1. Germline V gene sequence: CDR1 SGHRS, CDR2 YFSETQ. V trimming: 3 bases; J trimming: 2 bases; junction bases outside the gene matches: 2. The CDR3 spans 14 residues. CDR3 sequence reads: CASSSGQGNYGYTF. CDR3 nucleotide sequence: TGCGCCAGCAGCTCAGGACAGGGGAACTATGGCTACACCTTC. The variable domain in full, with the rest retrieved from reference TRBV5-1 and TRBJ1-2, is KAGVTQTPRYLIKTRGQQVTLSCSPISGHRSVSWYQQTPGQGLQFLFEYFSETQRNKGNFPGRFSGRQFSNSRSEMNVSTLELGDSALYLCASSSGQGNYGYTFGSGTRLTVV.

J is TRBJ2-7 and V is TRBV6-1; TRBD1 matches at 8 bases. CDR3 length: 14 residues. Germline assignment: CDR1 MNHNS and CDR2 SASEGT. Germline trimming cut 1 base from V and 6 bases from J; bases unmatched to any gene: 5. For the CDR3, the DNA is TGTGCCAGCAGTGAAGGACTAGGGACAGGCGAGCAGTACGTC. It codes for CASSEGLGTGEQYV.

The chain combines TRBV5-5 with TRBJ1-2, with D perhaps matching TRBD1 (6 bases). This CDR3 has 14 residues. With 0 bases removed from V and 8 bases from J, the gap between germline ends came to 14 bases. CDR1 is SGHKS and CDR2 is YYEKEE in the germline V gene (reference sequence). As DNA, the CDR3 is TGTGCCAGCAGCTTGGAGGTGACAGGAGAGGGCTACACCTTC. Translating it yields CASSLEVTGEGYTF.

This chain connects TRBV10-3 to TRBJ2-1, with D unresolved. The CDR3 is made up of 14 amino acids. Germline V gene data show CDR1 as ENHRY and CDR2 as SYGVKD. V lost 0 bases and J lost 5, with 8 bases in between. CDR3 nucleotide sequence: TGTGCCATCAGTGAGTCGGCGGTAGACAATGAGCAGTTCTTC. Translation gives CAISESAVDNEQFF.

This chain links TRBV2 with TRBJ1-6; tentatively, D is TRBD1 (5 bases). This CDR3 spans 15 amino acids. CDR1 and CDR2 (germline): SNHLY, FYNNEI. Trimming removed 2 bases from V and 7 bases from J, with 12 bases in between. This CDR3 is CASSEPRVGNSPLHF. DNA of the CDR3: TGTGCCAGCAGTGAACCCAGGGTTGGGAATTCACCCCTCCACTTT.

The chain has TRBV18 and TRBJ2-1, with D perhaps TRBD2 (5 bases). Trimming pared 8 bases from V and 4 bases from J, leaving 12 bases between. Germline V gives CDR1 KGHSH, CDR2 LQKENI. CDR3 size: 13 residues. CDR3: CASAYGIYNEQFF. The DNA for the CDR3 is TGTGCCAGCGCATACGGGATTTACAATGAGCAGTTCTTC. The full variable domain, its missing parts supplied by reference TRBV18 and TRBJ2-1, is NAGVMQNPRHLVRRRGQEARLRCSPMKGHSHVYWYRQLPEEGLKFMVYLQKENIIDESGMPKERFSAEFPKEGPSILRIQQVVRGDSAAYFCASAYGIYNEQFFGPGTRLTVL.

V is TRBV21-1 and J is TRBJ1-4; the table gives TRBD1 as D, unverified against the DNA. TRBV21-1 has pseudogene status. CDR3 length: 16 residues. CDR3 DNA sequence: TGTGCCAGCAGCAAAGCGCAGGTGTCCTTTAATGAAAAACTGTTTTTT. It encodes CASSKAQVSFNEKLFF.

The chain carries TRBV4-2 and TRBJ1-1; 7 bases fit TRBD1. The germline CDR1 and CDR2 sequences are LGHNA and YNFKEQ. V was pared by 3 bases and J by 8 bases, with 9 bases of the junction left unmatched. The CDR3 totals 14 residues. The CDR3 sequence: CASSQLGGQPEAFF. The CDR3 region has the DNA TGTGCCAGCAGCCAGTTGGGGGGACAGCCAGAAGCTTTCTTT.

V is TRBV27 and J is TRBJ2-5; 12 bases fit TRBD2. V trimming: 5 bases; J trimming: 2 bases; junction bases outside the gene matches: 9. The V gene's germline CDR1 is MNHEY and CDR2 SMNVEV (reference sequence). This CDR3 has 17 amino acids. The CDR3: CASSMRTSGATQETQYF. The DNA for the CDR3 is TGTGCCAGCAGTATGCGGACTAGCGGGGCAACGCAAGAGACCCAGTACTTC.